These 19 T cell receptor beta chains were sequenced from one sample in a study of cytomegalovirus exposure and HLA in healthy donors. The PCR contained 60 Vbeta and 13 Jbeta primers. Measured with immunoSEQ multiplex PCR; TCRdb has only the in-frame clones, and not every one. This table has some 120,000 clones, about 80% appearing once. The sample taken for sequencing was PBMCs. Receptors were obtained from a human donor in good health.

The gene calls are TRBV4-2 and TRBJ2-3; 9 nucleotides match TRBD2. CDR3 length equals 16 residues. J lost 1 base, V lost 4 bases, and 6 bases had no gene match. Germline V gene lookup returns CDR1 LGHNA and CDR2 YNFKEQ. The CDR3 DNA is TGTGCCAGCAGCCCGCCTAGCGGGGTCGGCACAGATACGCAGTATTTT. Translating gives CASSPPSGVGTDTQYF.

V is TRBV7-3 and J is TRBJ2-3; D possibly corresponds to TRBD1 (5 bases). The CDR3 sequence is 14 residues long. V lost 1 base and J lost 0, with 5 bases in between. Germline values: CDR1 SGHTA, CDR2 FQGTGA. CDR3 region: CASSLRQSTDTQYF. In DNA form, the CDR3 reads TGTGCCAGCAGCTTAAGACAGAGCACAGATACGCAGTATTTT.

The chain uses TRBV29-1 and TRBJ1-6; 10 bases match TRBD1. CDR1 and CDR2 from the germline V gene are SQVTM and ANQGSEA. The CDR3 is made up of 14 amino acids. V was pared by 8 bases and J by 6 bases, with 7 bases of the junction left unmatched. CDR3 in DNA: TGCAGCCCCTTGAGGGACAGGGGTAATTCACCCCTCCACTTT. It yields the protein CSPLRDRGNSPLHF. Together with reference TRBV29-1 and TRBJ1-6, the CDR3 gives the full variable domain: SAVISQKPSRDICQRGTSLTIQCQVDSQVTMMFWYRQQPGQSLTLIATANQGSEATYESGFVIDKFPISRPNLTFSTLTVSNMSPEDSSIYLCSPLRDRGNSPLHFGNGTRLTVT.

V usage is TRBV5-1 and J usage is TRBJ2-1; 9 nucleotides match TRBD1. This CDR3 has 14 amino acids. Losses at the gene ends were 4 bases for V and 9 bases for J; bases not matched to a gene: 8. CDR1 is SGHRS and CDR2 is YFSETQ in the germline V gene. The CDR3 is CASSPGQGLVEQFF. As DNA, the CDR3 is TGCGCCAGCAGCCCGGGACAGGGACTTGTTGAGCAGTTCTTC.

V is TRBV7-8 and J is TRBJ2-7; the match to TRBD1 covers 11 bases. Trimming removed 1 base from V and 4 bases from J; junction bases left unmatched: 6. The CDR3 is 16 residues long. Germline V CDR1 and CDR2: SGHVS, FQNEAQ. The CDR3 DNA reads TGTGCCAGCAGCTTAGAGAGGACAGGGGGCGGGTACGAGCAGTACTTC. This codes for CASSLERTGGGYEQYF.

This rearrangement joins TRBV19 to TRBJ1-1; D remains unclear. Germline CDR1 LNHDA, CDR2 SQIVND (reference sequence). This CDR3 has 13 residues. Trimming stripped 10 bases from V and 3 bases from J, with 15 bases between. The DNA for the CDR3 is TGTGCCACCGGGAAGTTTTTTGACACTGAAGCTTTCTTT. Protein sequence: CATGKFFDTEAFF.

V and J are TRBV6-5 and TRBJ1-2; D might be TRBD1 (6 bases). The germline V gene has CDR1 MNHEY and CDR2 SVGAGI. V lost 0 bases to trimming and J lost 0 bases, with 8 bases between them. The CDR3 is 15 amino acids. The CDR3 DNA follows: TGTGCCAGCAGTTACTCGCAGGGGACTAACTATGGCTACACCTTC. The encoded protein is CASSYSQGTNYGYTF.

The gene calls are TRBV6-5 and TRBJ2-7; D gene ambiguous. Per germline, CDR1 MNHEY and CDR2 SVGAGI. V shed 8 bases and J shed 3 bases, with 17 bases lying between them. CDR3 length: 14 amino acids. The DNA of the CDR3 is TGTGCCAGCGTTGCGATTCTCTCCATCTACGAGCAGTACTTC. Translation: CASVAILSIYEQYF.

The chain carries TRBV7-2 and TRBJ1-1; D possibly corresponds to TRBD1 (6 bases). The CDR3 contains 11 residues. Trimming stripped 5 bases from V and 11 bases from J, with 12 bases between. Germline loops: CDR1 SGHTA, CDR2 FQGNSA. CDR3 coding DNA: TGTGCCAGCAGCCCAGGGGCGCGGGCTTTCTTT. Amino acid sequence: CASSPGARAFF.

The chain uses TRBV11-1 and TRBJ1-1; TRBD1 matches 11 bases. CDR1 and CDR2 (germline): SGHAT, FQDESV (reference sequence). V lost 8 bases and J lost 2; bases outside the gene matches: 10. The CDR3 has 16 residues. CDR3 in amino acids: CASGSGTGGINTEAFF. In DNA, the CDR3 is TGTGCCAGCGGATCCGGGACAGGGGGAATAAACACTGAAGCTTTCTTT. Full variable domain (missing parts from reference TRBV11-1 and TRBJ1-1): EAEVAQSPRYKITEKSQAVAFWCDPISGHATLYWYRQILGQGPELLVQFQDESVVDDSQLPKDRFSAERLKGVDSTLKIQPAELGDSAMYLCASGSGTGGINTEAFFGQGTRLTVV.

The CDR3 protein is CASSLYEGMNTEAFF. The CDR3 DNA sequence: TGCGCCAGCAGCTTGTATGAGGGAATGAACACTGAAGCTTTCTTT. The rearrangement uses TRBV5-1 and TRBJ1-1; D ambiguous. Germline CDR1 and CDR2: SGHRS and YFSETQ. Trimming took off 1 base at V and 0 bases at J, with 10 bases between the two ends. The CDR3 is 15 amino acids.

The J gene is TRBJ2-7, the V gene TRBV11-2, with 11 bases identical to TRBD1. J gave up 3 bases and V 1 base, and 5 bases lay outside the gene matches. This CDR3 has 16 residues. From germline, CDR1 is SGHAT and CDR2 FQNNGV. DNA for the CDR3: TGTGCCAGCAGCTTAGGCCCGGACAGGGGGCTCTACGAGCAGTACTTC. Protein product: CASSLGPDRGLYEQYF.

This chain uses TRBV19 with TRBJ2-1, with TRBD2 matching 14 bases. Germline lookup yields CDR1 LNHDA and CDR2 SQIVND (reference sequence). Germline trimming cut 5 bases from V and 3 bases from J; bases unmatched to any gene: 9. This CDR3 spans 18 amino acids. CDR3 protein: CASSSGLAGGPYYNEQFF. Here the CDR3 DNA reads TGTGCCAGTAGTTCAGGACTAGCGGGGGGCCCCTACTACAATGAGCAGTTCTTC.

The J gene is TRBJ1-6, the V gene TRBV2; TRBD1 agrees at 8 bases. Trimming cost V 5 bases and J 6 bases; bases outside gene matches: 6. The CDR3 consists of 15 residues. The germline CDR1 and CDR2 sequences are SNHLY and FYNNEI. CDR3 coding DNA: TGTGCCAGCAGTCCCCGGACAGGGCCTAATTCACCCCTCCACTTT. It specifies CASSPRTGPNSPLHF.

The V gene is TRBV5-1, the J gene TRBJ1-1; a possible D gene is TRBD1 (5 bases). The CDR3 is 16 residues long. V gave up 5 bases and J gave up 0 bases, with 17 bases separating them. Germline V gives CDR1 SGHRS, CDR2 YFSETQ. The CDR3 DNA follows: TGCGCCAGCAGATTTCAGGGCGGATACATGAACACTGAAGCTTTCTTT. This codes for CASRFQGGYMNTEAFF. The full variable domain, in which reference TRBV5-1 and TRBJ1-1 provide the parts outside the CDR3, is KAGVTQTPRYLIKTRGQQVTLSCSPISGHRSVSWYQQTPGQGLQFLFEYFSETQRNKGNFPGRFSGRQFSNSRSEMNVSTLELGDSALYLCASRFQGGYMNTEAFFGQGTRLTVV.

The chain has TRBV19 and TRBJ1-6, with 10 bases that match TRBD1. The ends lost 5 bases at V and 7 bases at J; junction bases unmatched: 5. Per the germline V gene, CDR1 is LNHDA and CDR2 is SQIVND (reference sequence). This CDR3 region has 15 residues. The CDR3 is CASSPLTGGNSPLHF. CDR3 sequence (DNA): TGTGCCAGTAGTCCGCTGACAGGGGGCAATTCACCCCTCCACTTT.

Of note for this clone: The sample has other DNA sequences that encode this CDR3 too. This chain uses TRBV19 with TRBJ2-7; D is possibly TRBD2 (6 bases). Germline values: CDR1 LNHDA, CDR2 SQIVND (reference sequence). The germline V and J ends were trimmed by 3 bases and 1 base, with 10 bases remaining between them. The CDR3 totals 14 residues. CDR3 sequence (DNA): TGTGCCAGTAGTATTGCCCGGGGGTCCTACGAGCAGTACTTC. As protein: CASSIARGSYEQYF.

CDR3 region: CASRLRNTEAFF. CDR3 DNA: TGTGCCAGTAGGCTGAGGAACACTGAAGCTTTCTTT. The chain uses TRBV19 and TRBJ1-1, with D unresolved. The CDR3 covers 12 residues. Germline V gene sequence: CDR1 LNHDA, CDR2 SQIVND (reference sequence). V lost 6 bases, J lost 1 base, and 6 bases lay in between.

This rearrangement joins TRBV27 to TRBJ1-4; D is possibly TRBD1 (6 bases). This CDR3 has 14 amino acids. CDR1 is MNHEY and CDR2 is SMNVEV in the germline V gene (reference sequence). Trimming cost V 2 bases and J 10 bases, with 14 bases left between them. This chain's CDR3 is CASSLAAGVVKLFF. Written as DNA, the CDR3 is TGTGCCAGCAGTTTAGCGGCAGGGGTCGTAAAACTGTTTTTT.